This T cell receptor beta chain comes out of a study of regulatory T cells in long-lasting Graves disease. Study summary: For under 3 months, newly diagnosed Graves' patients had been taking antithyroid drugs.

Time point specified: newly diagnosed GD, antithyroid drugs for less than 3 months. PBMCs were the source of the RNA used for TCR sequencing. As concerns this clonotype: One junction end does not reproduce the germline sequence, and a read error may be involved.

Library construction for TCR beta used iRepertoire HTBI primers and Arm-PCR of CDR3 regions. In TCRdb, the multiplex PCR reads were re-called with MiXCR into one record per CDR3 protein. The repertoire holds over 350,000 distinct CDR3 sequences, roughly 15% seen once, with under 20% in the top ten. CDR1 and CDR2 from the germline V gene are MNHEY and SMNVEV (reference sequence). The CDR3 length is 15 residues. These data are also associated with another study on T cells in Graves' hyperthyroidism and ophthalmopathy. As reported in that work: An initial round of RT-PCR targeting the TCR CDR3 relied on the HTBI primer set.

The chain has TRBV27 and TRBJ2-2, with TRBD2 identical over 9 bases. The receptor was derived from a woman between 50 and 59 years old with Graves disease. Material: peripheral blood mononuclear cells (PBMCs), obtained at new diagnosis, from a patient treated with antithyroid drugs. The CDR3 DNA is TGTGCCGGCAGTATCTTTAGCGGGAGCCCCGGGGAGCTGTTTTTT. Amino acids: CAGSIFSGSPGELFF.